Listed here are 12 T cell receptor beta chains from one sample, sequenced in a study of T cells in Graves' hyperthyroidism and ophthalmopathy. The TCR beta CDR3 regions underwent amplification using RNA transcripts as the source. HTBI primers were employed in a first-round RT-PCR of the TCR CDR3. TCRdb reanalysed the multiplex PCR reads using MiXCR and keeps one entry per CDR3 protein. The sample consists of a few hundred thousand distinct CDR3 sequences, around 13% of them appearing once. Sequencing input: blood. Every receptor here comes from a young woman with Graves' hyperthyroidism.

This clonotype was observed a handful of times. A much larger clonotype is one base distant, so this may be a read error. The V and J genes are TRBV2 and TRBJ2-7, with D perhaps given as TRBD1 or TRBD2 (6 bases each). V lost 8 bases and J 1 base, leaving 12 bases between the germline ends. This CDR3 is built from 13 residues. From germline, CDR1 is SNHLY and CDR2 FYNNEI. The CDR3 nucleotides are TGTGCCAGCGGGGGGCCTTCTTCCTACGAGCAGTACTTC. It encodes CASGGPSSYEQYF.

A few counts support this clonotype. The chain employs TRBV28 and TRBJ1-1; TRBD1 might be the D (6 bases). Trimming took 3 bases from V and 4 from J, leaving 18 bases between them. Germline values: CDR1 MDHEN, CDR2 SYDVKM. The CDR3 extends over 16 amino acids. The CDR3 bases are TGTGCCAGCAGTTTCGGGGCCCAGGGGCTGGTCACTGAAGCTTTCTTT. This translates into CASSFGAQGLVTEAFF.

This clonotype showed up many times. The chain combines TRBV4-1 with TRBJ2-1; a possible D gene is TRBD1 (6 bases). The CDR3 has 15 amino acids. The V end was cut by 2 bases, the J end by 4 bases, with 12 bases between. CDR1 and CDR2 (germline): MGHRA, YSYEKL. The CDR3 region has the DNA TGCGCCAGCAGCCAACTACTGGACAGTTACAATGAGCAGTTCTTC. It encodes CASSQLLDSYNEQFF.

In the case of this clonotype: Since the CDR3 does not end with the conserved phenylalanine or tryptophan, this likely comes from a read error. J is TRBJ2-7 and V is TRBV9; 10 bases agree with TRBD1. The CDR3 runs 14 residues. Germline CDR1 is SGDLS and CDR2 is YYNGEE. Trimming at V came to 5 bases and at J to 3 bases, leaving 5 bases not matched to a gene. The CDR3 region is CASSDGTGDYEQYS. The CDR3 DNA is TGTGCCAGCAGTGACGGGACAGGGGACTACGAGCAGTACTCC.

With regard to this clonotype: Given a much more abundant clone one base away, this may be a read error. The chain couples TRBV10-1 to TRBJ2-7; either TRBD1 or TRBD2 may supply D (5 bases each). Germline V gene lookup returns CDR1 WNHNN and CDR2 SYGVQD (reference sequence). Trimming removed 3 bases at V and 9 bases at J, with 18 bases between. The CDR3 sequence is 14 residues long. The DNA of the CDR3 is TGCGCCAGCAGTGATGGATCAGGGCTTGGGGGGCAGTACTTC. Protein sequence: CASSDGSGLGGQYF.

The rearrangement uses TRBV29-1 and TRBJ2-1, with a possible D match to TRBD2 (5 bases). Germline V gives CDR1 SQVTM, CDR2 ANQGSEA. The length of the CDR3 is 15 residues. V was clipped by 3 bases and J by 9 bases, with 21 bases between them. The CDR3 sequence is CSVEPDGEWVVEQFF. CDR3 DNA sequence: TGCAGCGTTGAGCCGGACGGGGAGTGGGTTGTTGAGCAGTTCTTC.

This clonotype was seen ten or more times. J is TRBJ1-1 and V is TRBV12-3 or TRBV12-4; the D gene is possibly TRBD1 (6 bases). Trimming removed 7 bases from V and 1 base from J, with 19 bases in between. This CDR3 comprises 16 residues. The CDR3 reads CASTLDRGLSNTEAFF. The DNA of the CDR3 is TGTGCCAGCACCTTGGATCGGGGGCTGTCGAACACTGAAGCTTTCTTT.

Ten or more counts support this clonotype. The chain is built from TRBV20-1 and TRBJ1-1; possibly TRBD1 for D (6 bases). The germline V and J ends were trimmed by 7 bases and 3 bases, with 18 bases remaining between them. There are 14 residues in the CDR3. The germline CDR1 and CDR2 sequences are DFQATT and SNEGSKA (reference sequence). CDR3 in DNA: TGCAGTGGGGGGCGGGGAGGGTTGGACACTGAAGCTTTCTTT. Its protein product is CSGGRGGLDTEAFF.

Concerning this clonotype: The CDR3 does not close with the conserved phenylalanine or tryptophan, likely indicating a read error. CDR3 residues: CASSPGRRQGLYNSPLHL. The CDR3 nucleotides read TGTGCCAGCTCACCGGGAAGGAGGCAGGGGCTTTATAATTCACCCCTCCACCTT. J is TRBJ1-6 and V is TRBV18, with a possible D match to TRBD1 (6 bases). This CDR3 spans 18 amino acids. Germline V CDR1 and CDR2: KGHSH, LQKENI. V was shortened by 3 bases and J by 4 bases, with 19 bases between the two germline ends.

This clonotype was detected ten times or more. CDR3 in DNA: TGTGCCAGCAGCTCCCCGCTGATAACTTTCTTT. Translation gives CASSSPLITFF. This sequence joins TRBV7-9 and TRBJ1-1; D not certain. This CDR3 region has 11 residues. Per the germline V gene, CDR1 is SEHNR and CDR2 is FQNEAQ (reference sequence). Trimming took 4 bases from V and 12 from J, leaving 12 bases between them.

This clonotype occurred many times. This chain's CDR3 is CASSFGTGPHSPLHF. The CDR3 DNA follows: TGTGCCAGCAGTTTCGGTACCGGGCCTCATTCACCCCTCCACTTT. V gene TRBV28 combines with J gene TRBJ1-6; D unclear. Germline assignment: CDR1 MDHEN and CDR2 SYDVKM. Trimming took 3 bases from V and 8 from J, leaving 14 bases between them. The CDR3 loop spans 15 amino acids.

This clonotype appeared a few times. The chain carries TRBV10-1 and TRBJ2-1; D tentatively reads TRBD1 or TRBD2 (9 bases each). The CDR3 is made up of 21 amino acids. Germline lookup yields CDR1 WNHNN and CDR2 SYGVQD (reference sequence). Trimming stripped 10 bases from V and 3 bases from J, with 37 bases between. CDR3 region: CAIPRDREGTSSVRCYNEQFF. The CDR3 DNA follows: TGCGCCATTCCTCGGGACAGGGAAGGGACTAGCTCGGTTCGCTGCTACAATGAGCAGTTCTTC.